This TCR beta chain was documented in a study of blood T cell repertoires in COVID-19. Study-level information: T cells, B-cell-depleted T cells, or PBMCs supplied cDNA or gDNA.

Profiled with immunoSEQ multiplex PCR; TCRdb holds only in-frame clones, not every one. The data contain about 55,000 clones, 65% to 90% of them seen just once; the ten biggest clones take up roughly an eighth. V lost 3 bases, J lost 4 bases, and 7 bases lay in between. The CDR3 has 13 amino acids. Per the germline V gene, CDR1 is LNHDA and CDR2 is SQIVND (reference sequence). This TCR came from a human donor in a cohort sampled during active COVID-19. The gene calls are TRBV19 and TRBJ2-1; the D gene is possibly TRBD1 (6 bases). The sequenced material came from peripheral blood. The CDR3 protein is CASSMTGYNEQFF. The CDR3 nucleotides are TGTGCCAGTAGTATGACAGGATACAATGAGCAGTTCTTC. Full variable domain (rest looked up from reference TRBV19 and TRBJ2-1): DGGITQSPKYLFRKEGQNVTLSCEQNLNHDAMYWYRQDPGQGLRLIYYSQIVNDFQKGDIAEGYSVSREKKESFPLTVTSAQKNPTAFYLCASSMTGYNEQFFGPGTRLTVL.